The sequence of this T cell receptor beta chain was determined in a study of blood T cell repertoires in COVID-19. At the level of the study: PBMCs, B-cell-depleted T cells, or T cells provided the cDNA or gDNA that made up the material.

The CDR3 consists of 14 residues. Germline V gene lookup returns CDR1 SGHRS and CDR2 YFSETQ. The V gene lost 6 bases and the J gene lost 1 base, with 13 bases spanning the gap. Original processing methods: Reference gene primers were amplified, and this amplification served to estimate nucleated cell counts. The data were produced by immunoSEQ multiplex PCR, yet TCRdb's version contains in-frame clones alone and is incomplete. That table furnishes V, J and clone size, whereas the DNA furnished D and trimming. The repertoire holds 150,000 to 200,000 clones, with around 87% as singletons. The V call is TRBV5-1, the J call TRBJ1-2, with D perhaps TRBD1 (6 bases). This sequence was found in a man younger than 30 with acute or convalescent COVID-19. The specimen was peripheral blood. CDR3 sequence: CASTEGGFNYGYTF. The DNA for the CDR3 is TGCGCCAGCACGGAAGGGGGATTTAACTATGGCTACACCTTC.